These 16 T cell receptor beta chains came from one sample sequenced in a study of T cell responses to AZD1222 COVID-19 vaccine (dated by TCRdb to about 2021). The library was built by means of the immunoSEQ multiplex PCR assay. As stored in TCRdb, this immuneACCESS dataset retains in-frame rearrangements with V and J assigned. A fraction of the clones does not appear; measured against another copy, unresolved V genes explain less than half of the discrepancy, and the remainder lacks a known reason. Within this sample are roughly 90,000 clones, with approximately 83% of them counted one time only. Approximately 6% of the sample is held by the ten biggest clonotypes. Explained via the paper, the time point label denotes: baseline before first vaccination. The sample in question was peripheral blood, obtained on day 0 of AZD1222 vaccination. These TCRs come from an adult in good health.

CDR3 loop: CASRGPYGYTF. CDR3 bases: TGTGCCAGCAGGGGGCCCTATGGCTACACCTTC. The chain couples TRBV6-5 to TRBJ1-2; D might be TRBD1 (5 bases). Per the germline V gene, CDR1 is MNHEY and CDR2 is SVGAGI. With 6 bases removed from V and 4 bases from J, the gap between germline ends came to 6 bases. CDR3 length: 11 amino acids.

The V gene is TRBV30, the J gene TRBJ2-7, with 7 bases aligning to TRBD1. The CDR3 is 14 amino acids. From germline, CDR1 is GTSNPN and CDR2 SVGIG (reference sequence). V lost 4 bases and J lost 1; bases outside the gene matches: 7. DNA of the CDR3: TGTGCCTGGAATCACAGGGGACCATCCTACGAGCAGTACTTC. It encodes CAWNHRGPSYEQYF.

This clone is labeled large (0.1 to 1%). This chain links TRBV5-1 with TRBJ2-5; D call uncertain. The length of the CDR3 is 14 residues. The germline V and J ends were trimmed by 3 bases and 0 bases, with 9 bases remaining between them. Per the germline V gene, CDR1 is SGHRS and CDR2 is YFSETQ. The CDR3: CASSSGTNQETQYF. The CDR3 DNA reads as TGCGCCAGCAGCTCGGGCACAAACCAAGAGACCCAGTACTTC.

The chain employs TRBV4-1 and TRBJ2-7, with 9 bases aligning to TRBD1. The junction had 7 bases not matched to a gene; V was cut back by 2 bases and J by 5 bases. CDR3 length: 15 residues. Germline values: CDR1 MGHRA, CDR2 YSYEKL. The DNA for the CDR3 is TGCGCCAGCAGCCAACCGGGACAGGGAAGGGACGAGCAGTACTTC. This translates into CASSQPGQGRDEQYF.

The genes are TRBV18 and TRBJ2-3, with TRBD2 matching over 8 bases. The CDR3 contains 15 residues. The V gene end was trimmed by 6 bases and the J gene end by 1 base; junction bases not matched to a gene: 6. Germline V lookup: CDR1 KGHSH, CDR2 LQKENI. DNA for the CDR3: TGTGCCAGCTCGAGGCGGGAGGCCCGCACAGATACGCAGTATTTT. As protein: CASSRREARTDTQYF.

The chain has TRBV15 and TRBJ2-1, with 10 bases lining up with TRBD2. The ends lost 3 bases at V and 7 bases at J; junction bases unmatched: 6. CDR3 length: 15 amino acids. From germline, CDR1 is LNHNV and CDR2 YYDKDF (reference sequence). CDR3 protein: CATSRSSGSGNEQFF. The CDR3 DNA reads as TGTGCCACCAGCAGGTCTAGCGGGAGTGGGAATGAGCAGTTCTTC. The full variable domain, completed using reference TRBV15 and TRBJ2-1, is DAMVIQNPRYQVTQFGKPVTLSCSQTLNHNVMYWYQQKSSQAPKLLFHYYDKDFNNEADTPDNFQSRRPNTSFCFLDIRSPGLGDTAMYLCATSRSSGSGNEQFFGPGTRLTVL.

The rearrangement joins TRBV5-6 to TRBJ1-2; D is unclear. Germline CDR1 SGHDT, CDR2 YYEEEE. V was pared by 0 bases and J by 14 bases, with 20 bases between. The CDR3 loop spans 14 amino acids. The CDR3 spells CASSLGGGSYGCTF. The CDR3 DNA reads TGTGCCAGCAGCTTGGGTGGTGGGAGCTATGGCTGTACCTTC.

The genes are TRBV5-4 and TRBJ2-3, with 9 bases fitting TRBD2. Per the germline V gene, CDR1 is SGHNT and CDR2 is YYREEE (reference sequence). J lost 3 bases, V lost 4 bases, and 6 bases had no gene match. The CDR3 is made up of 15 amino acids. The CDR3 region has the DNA TGTGCCAGCAGCGTCGCGGGGGGGCGAACAGATACGCAGTATTTT. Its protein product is CASSVAGGRTDTQYF.

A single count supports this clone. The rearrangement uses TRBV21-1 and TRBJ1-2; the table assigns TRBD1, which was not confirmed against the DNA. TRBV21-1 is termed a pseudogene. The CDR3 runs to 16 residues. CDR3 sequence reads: CASSKDQGASPGGYTF. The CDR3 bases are TGTGCCAGCAGCAAAGATCAGGGGGCGAGTCCCGGCGGCTACACCTTC.

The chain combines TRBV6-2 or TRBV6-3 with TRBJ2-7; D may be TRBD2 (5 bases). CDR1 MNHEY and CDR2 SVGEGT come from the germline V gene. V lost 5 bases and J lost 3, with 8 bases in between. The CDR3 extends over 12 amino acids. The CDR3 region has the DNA TGTGCCAGCAGTCCGGGAAACTACGAGCAGTACTTC. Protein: CASSPGNYEQYF.

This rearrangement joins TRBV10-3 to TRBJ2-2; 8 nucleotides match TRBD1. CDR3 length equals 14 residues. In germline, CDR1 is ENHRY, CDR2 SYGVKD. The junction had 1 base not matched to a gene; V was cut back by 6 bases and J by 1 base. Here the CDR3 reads CAISGQGNTGELFF. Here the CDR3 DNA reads TGTGCCATCAGCGGACAGGGGAACACCGGGGAGCTGTTTTTT.

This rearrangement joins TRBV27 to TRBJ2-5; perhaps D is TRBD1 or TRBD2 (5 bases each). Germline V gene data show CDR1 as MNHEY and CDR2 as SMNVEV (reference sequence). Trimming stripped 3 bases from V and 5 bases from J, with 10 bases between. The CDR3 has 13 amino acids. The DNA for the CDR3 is TGTGCCAGCAGTTTCTCCAGGGAGGAGACCCAGTACTTC. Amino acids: CASSFSREETQYF.

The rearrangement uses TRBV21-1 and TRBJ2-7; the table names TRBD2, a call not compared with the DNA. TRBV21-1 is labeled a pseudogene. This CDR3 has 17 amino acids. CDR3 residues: CASSNWSLSGRGNEQYF. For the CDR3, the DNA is TGTGCCAGCAGCAATTGGAGTCTCAGCGGGAGAGGAAACGAGCAGTACTTC.

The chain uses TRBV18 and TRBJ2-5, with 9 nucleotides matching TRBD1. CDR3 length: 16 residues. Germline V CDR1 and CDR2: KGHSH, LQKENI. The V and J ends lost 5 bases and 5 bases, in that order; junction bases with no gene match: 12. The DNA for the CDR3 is TGTGCCAGCTCAACCGATTTACAGGGGGCAGGGGAGACCCAGTACTTC. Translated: CASSTDLQGAGETQYF.

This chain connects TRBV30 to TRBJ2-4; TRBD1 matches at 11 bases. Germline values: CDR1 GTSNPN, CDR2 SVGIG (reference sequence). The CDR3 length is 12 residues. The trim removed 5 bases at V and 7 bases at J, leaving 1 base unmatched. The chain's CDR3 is CAWGTGGNIQYF. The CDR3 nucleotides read TGTGCCTGGGGGACAGGGGGTAACATTCAGTACTTC.

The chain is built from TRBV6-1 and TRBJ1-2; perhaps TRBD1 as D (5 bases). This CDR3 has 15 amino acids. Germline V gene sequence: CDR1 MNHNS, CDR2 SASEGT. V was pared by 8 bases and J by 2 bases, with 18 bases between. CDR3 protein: CASLAPGGGNYGYTF. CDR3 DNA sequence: TGTGCCAGCCTCGCTCCCGGGGGTGGAAACTATGGCTACACCTTC.